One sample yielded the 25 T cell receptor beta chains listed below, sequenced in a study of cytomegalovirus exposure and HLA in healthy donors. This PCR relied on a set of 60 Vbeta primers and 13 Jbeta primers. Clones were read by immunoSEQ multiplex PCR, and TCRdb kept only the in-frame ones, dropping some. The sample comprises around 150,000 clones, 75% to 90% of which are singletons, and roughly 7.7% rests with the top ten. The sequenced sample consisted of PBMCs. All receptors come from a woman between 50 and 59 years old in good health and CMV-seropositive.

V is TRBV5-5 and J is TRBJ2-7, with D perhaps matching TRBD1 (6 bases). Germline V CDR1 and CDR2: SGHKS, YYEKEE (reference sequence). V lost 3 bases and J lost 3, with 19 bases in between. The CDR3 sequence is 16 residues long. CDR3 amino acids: CASSYLPGTGYYEQYF. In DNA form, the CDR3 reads TGTGCCAGCAGCTACCTCCCGGGCACAGGGTACTACGAGCAGTACTTC.

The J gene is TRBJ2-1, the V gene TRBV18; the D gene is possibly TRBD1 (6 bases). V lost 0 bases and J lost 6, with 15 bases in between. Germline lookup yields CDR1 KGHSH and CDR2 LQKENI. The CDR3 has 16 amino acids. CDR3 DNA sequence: TGTGCCAGCTCACCACCCGGTAGGACAGACGGCAATGAGCAGTTCTTC. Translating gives CASSPPGRTDGNEQFF.

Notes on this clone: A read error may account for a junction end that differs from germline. The CDR3 reads CASNLAPGTGGFRTQYF. Written as DNA, the CDR3 is TGTGCCAGCAACTTGGCCCCCGGGACAGGGGGATTTCGGACCCAGTACTTC. The chain combines TRBV5-8 with TRBJ2-5, with 11 bases identical to TRBD1. There are 17 residues in the CDR3. Germline lookup yields CDR1 SGHTS and CDR2 YDEGEE.

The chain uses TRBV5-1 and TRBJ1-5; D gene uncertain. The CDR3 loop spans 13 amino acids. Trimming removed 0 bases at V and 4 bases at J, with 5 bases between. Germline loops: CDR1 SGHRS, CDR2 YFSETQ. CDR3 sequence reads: CASSLGSNQPQHF. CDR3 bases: TGCGCCAGCAGCTTGGGCAGTAATCAGCCCCAGCATTTT.

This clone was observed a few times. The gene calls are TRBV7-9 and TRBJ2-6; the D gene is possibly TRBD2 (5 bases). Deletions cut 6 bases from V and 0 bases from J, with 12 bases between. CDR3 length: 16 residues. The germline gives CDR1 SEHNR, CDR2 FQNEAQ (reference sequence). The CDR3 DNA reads TGTGCCAGCAGTCAAGTTGGGAGCTCTGGGGCCAACGTCCTGACTTTC. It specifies CASSQVGSSGANVLTF. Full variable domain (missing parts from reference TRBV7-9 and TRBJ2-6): DTGVSQNPRHKITKRGQNVTFRCDPISEHNRLYWYRQTLGQGPEFLTYFQNEAQLEKSRLLSDRFSAERPKGSFSTLEIQRTEQGDSAMYLCASSQVGSSGANVLTFGAGSRLTVL.

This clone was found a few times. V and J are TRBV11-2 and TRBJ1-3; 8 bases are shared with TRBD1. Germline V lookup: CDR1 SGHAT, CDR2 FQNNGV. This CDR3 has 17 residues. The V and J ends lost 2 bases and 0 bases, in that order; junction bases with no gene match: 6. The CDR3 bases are TGTGCCAGCAGCTTAAGGGCAGGGGGCCTCTCTGGAAACACCATATATTTT. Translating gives CASSLRAGGLSGNTIYF.

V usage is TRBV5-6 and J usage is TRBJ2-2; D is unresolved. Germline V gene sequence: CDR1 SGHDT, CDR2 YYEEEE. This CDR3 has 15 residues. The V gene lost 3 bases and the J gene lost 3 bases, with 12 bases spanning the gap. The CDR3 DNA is TGTGCCAGCAGCTCCGCTAGTCGGTACACCGGGGAGCTGTTTTTT. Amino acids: CASSSASRYTGELFF. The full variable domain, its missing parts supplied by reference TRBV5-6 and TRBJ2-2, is DAGVTQSPTHLIKTRGQQVTLRCSPKSGHDTVSWYQQALGQGPQFIFQYYEEEERQRGNFPDRFSGHQFPNYSSELNVNALLLGDSALYLCASSSASRYTGELFFGEGSRLTVL.

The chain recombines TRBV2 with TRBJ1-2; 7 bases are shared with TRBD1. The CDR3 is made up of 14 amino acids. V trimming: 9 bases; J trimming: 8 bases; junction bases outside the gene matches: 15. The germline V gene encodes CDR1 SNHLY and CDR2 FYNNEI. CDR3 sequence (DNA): TGTGCCAGTCTAGACAGGGCCGCGCGAGGGGGCTACACCTTC. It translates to CASLDRAARGGYTF.

As DNA, the CDR3 is TGCGCCAGCAGCTTTGGGGACAGGGGGCGTTTTTCACCCCTCCACTTT. Protein: CASSFGDRGRFSPLHF. J is TRBJ1-6 and V is TRBV5-1; 12 nucleotides agree with TRBD1. CDR1 is SGHRS, CDR2 YFSETQ, per germline. V lost 2 bases to trimming and J lost 9 bases; unmatched junction nucleotides: 6. The CDR3 has 16 residues.

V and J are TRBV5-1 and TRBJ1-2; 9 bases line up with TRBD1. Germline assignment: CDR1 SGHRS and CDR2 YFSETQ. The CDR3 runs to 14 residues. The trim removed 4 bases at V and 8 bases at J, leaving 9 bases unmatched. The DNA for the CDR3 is TGCGCCAGCAGCGAGCAGGACAGGGGACGGGGCTACACCTTC. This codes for CASSEQDRGRGYTF.

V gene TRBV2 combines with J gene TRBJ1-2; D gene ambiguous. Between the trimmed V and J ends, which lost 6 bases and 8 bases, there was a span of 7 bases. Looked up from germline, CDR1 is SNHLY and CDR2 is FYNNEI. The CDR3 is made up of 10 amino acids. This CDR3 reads CASRGRGYTF. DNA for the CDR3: TGTGCCAGCAGGGGCAGAGGCTACACCTTC.

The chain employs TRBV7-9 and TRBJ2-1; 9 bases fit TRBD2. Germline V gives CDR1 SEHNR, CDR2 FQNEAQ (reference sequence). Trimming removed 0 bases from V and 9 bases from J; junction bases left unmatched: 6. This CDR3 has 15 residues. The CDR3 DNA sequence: TGTGCCAGCAGCTTAGCTAGCGGGGGTATGGTTGAGCAGTTCTTC. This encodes CASSLASGGMVEQFF.

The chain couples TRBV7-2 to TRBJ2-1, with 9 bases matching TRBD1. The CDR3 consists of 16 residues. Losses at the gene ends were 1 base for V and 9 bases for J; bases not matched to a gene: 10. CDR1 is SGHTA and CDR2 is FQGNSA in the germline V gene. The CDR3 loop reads CASSLVPGQGLAEQFF. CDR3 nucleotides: TGTGCCAGCAGCTTAGTACCGGGACAGGGATTGGCTGAGCAGTTCTTC.

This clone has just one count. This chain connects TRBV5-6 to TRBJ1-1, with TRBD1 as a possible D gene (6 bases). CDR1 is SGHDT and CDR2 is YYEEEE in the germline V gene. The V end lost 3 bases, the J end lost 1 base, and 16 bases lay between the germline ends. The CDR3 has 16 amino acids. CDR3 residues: CASSYRQAFWNTEAFF. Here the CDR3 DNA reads TGTGCCAGCAGCTATCGACAGGCCTTTTGGAACACTGAAGCTTTCTTT. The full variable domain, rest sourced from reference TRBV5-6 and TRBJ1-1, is DAGVTQSPTHLIKTRGQQVTLRCSPKSGHDTVSWYQQALGQGPQFIFQYYEEEERQRGNFPDRFSGHQFPNYSSELNVNALLLGDSALYLCASSYRQAFWNTEAFFGQGTRLTVV.

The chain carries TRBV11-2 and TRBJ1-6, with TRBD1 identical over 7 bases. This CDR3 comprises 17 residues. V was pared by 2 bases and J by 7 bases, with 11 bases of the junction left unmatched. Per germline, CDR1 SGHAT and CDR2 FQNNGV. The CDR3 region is CASSLQLVTGENSPLHF. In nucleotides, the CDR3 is TGTGCCAGCAGCTTACAACTTGTAACAGGGGAGAATTCACCCCTCCACTTT.

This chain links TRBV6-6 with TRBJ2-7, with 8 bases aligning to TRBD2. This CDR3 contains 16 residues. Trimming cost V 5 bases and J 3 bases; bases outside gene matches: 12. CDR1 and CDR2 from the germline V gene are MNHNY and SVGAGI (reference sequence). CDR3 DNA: TGTGCCAGCAGTCGCCGGGAGGGGAGATACTACTACGAGCAGTACTTC. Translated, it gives CASSRREGRYYYEQYF.

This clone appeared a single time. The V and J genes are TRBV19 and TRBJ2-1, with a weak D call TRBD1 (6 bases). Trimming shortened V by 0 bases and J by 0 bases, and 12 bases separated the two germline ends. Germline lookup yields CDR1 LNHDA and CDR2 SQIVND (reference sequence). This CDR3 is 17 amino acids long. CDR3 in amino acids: CASSIEGTWSSYNEQFF. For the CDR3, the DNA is TGTGCCAGTAGTATAGAGGGGACATGGAGCTCCTACAATGAGCAGTTCTTC.

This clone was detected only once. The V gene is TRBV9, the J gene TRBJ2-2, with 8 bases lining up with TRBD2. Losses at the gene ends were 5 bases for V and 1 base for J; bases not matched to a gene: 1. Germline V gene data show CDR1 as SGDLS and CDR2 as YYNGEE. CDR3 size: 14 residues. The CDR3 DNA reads TGTGCCAGCAGGGCGGGAGGGAACACCGGGGAGCTGTTTTTT. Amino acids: CASRAGGNTGELFF.

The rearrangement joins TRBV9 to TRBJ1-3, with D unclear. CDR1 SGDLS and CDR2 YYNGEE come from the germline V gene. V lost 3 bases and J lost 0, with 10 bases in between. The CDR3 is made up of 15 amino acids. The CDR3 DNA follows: TGTGCCAGCAGCGCCGGGTCCAGCTCTGGAAACACCATATATTTT. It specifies CASSAGSSSGNTIYF. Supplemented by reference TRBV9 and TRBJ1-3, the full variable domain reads DSGVTQTPKHLITATGQRVTLRCSPRSGDLSVYWYQQSLDQGLQFLIQYYNGEERAKGNILERFSAQQFPDLHSELNLSSLELGDSALYFCASSAGSSSGNTIYFGEGSWLTVV.

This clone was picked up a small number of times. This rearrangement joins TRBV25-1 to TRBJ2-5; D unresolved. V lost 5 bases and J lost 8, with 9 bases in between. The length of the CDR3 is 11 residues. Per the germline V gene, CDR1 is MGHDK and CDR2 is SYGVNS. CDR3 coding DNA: TGTGCCAGCAGTTTATCCCGTACCCAGTACTTC. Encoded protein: CASSLSRTQYF. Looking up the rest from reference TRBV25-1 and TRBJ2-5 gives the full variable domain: EADIYQTPRYLVIGTGKKITLECSQTMGHDKMYWYQQDPGMELHLIHYSYGVNSTEKGDLSSESTVSRIRTEHFPLTLESARPSHTSQYLCASSLSRTQYFGPGTRLLVL.

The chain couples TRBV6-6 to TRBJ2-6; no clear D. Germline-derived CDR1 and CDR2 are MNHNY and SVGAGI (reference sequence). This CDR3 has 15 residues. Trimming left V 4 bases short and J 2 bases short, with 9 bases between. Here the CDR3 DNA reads TGTGCCAGCAGTTTGGTGGCTCCTGGGGCCAACGTCCTGACTTTC. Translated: CASSLVAPGANVLTF.

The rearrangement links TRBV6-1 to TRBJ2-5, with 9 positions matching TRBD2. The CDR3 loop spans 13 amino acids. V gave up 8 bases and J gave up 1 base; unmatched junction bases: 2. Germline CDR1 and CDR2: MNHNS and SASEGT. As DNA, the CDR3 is TGTGCCAGCGGGGGACTAGCCCAAGAGACCCAGTACTTC. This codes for CASGGLAQETQYF.

CDR3 sequence: CASSFDGLAGTDTQYF. As DNA, the CDR3 is TGTGCCAGCAGCTTCGATGGACTAGCGGGCACAGATACGCAGTATTTT. The V call is TRBV7-6, the J call TRBJ2-3; 10 bases match TRBD2. Germline values: CDR1 SGHVS, CDR2 FNYEAQ. The J segment lost 1 base and the V segment lost 3 bases, leaving 4 bases of the junction unmatched. The CDR3 extends over 16 amino acids.

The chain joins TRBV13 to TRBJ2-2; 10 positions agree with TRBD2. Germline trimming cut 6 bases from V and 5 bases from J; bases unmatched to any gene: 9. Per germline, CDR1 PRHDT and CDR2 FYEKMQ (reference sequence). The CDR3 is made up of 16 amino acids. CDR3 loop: CASRPRTSGVTGELFF. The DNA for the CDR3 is TGTGCCAGCAGACCGCGGACTAGCGGTGTAACCGGGGAGCTGTTTTTT.

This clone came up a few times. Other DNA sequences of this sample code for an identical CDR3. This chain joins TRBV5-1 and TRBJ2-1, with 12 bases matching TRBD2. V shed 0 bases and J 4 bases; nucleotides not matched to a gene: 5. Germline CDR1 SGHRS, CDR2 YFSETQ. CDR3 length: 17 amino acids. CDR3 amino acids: CASSLGSSGGAYNEQFF. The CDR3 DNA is TGCGCCAGCAGCTTGGGGTCTAGCGGGGGGGCTTACAATGAGCAGTTCTTC.